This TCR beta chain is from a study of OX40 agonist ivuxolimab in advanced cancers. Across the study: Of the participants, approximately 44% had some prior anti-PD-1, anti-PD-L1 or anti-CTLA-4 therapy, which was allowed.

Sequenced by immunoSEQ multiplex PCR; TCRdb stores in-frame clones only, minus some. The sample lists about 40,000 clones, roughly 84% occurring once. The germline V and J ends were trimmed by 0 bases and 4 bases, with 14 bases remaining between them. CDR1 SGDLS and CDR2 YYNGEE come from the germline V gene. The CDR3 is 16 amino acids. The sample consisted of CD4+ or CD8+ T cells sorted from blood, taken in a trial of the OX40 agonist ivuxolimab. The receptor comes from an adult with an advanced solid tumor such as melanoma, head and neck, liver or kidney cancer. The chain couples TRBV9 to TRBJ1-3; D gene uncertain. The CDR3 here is CASSVEWRTRGNTIYF. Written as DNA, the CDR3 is TGTGCCAGCAGCGTAGAATGGCGGACGCGGGGAAACACCATATATTTT.